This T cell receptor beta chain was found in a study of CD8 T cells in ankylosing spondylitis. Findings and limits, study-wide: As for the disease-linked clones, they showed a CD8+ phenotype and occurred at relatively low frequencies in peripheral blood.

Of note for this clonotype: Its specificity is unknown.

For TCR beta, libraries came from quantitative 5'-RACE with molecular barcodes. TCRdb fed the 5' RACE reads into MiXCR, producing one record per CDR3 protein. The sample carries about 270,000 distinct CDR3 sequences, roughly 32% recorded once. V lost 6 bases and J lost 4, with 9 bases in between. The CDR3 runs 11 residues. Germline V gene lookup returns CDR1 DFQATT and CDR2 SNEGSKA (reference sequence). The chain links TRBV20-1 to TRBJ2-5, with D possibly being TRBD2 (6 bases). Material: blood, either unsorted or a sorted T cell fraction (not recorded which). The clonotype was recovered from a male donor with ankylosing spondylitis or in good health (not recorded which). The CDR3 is CSAGGGETQYF. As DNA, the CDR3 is TGCAGTGCCGGGGGAGGAGAGACCCAGTACTTC.